A selection of T cell receptor beta chains follows, all from one sample in a study of shared clonotypes between healthy human individuals. The assay was immunoSEQ multiplex PCR, and TCRdb's table has in-frame clones only and misses some. The sample consists of around 2.5 million clones, roughly 93% of them appearing once. Sequencing was done on a sample of naive CD4+ T cells from PBMCs. These receptor sequences come from a man between 18 and 29 years old in good health. Some clones in this sample may be carry-over from other donors' samples. The CDR3 runs from the conserved cysteine through the conserved F or W. The order of the fields is V gene, clone size, D gene, J gene, CDR3 DNA, CDR3 protein. The D gene is left open where the match is weak. The size entry is marked missing in some rows and otherwise reads once, few, many or a size class.

v_call: TRBV25-1
clone_size: .
d_call: .
j_call: TRBJ2-2
cdr3_nt: TGTGCCAGCAGTGAGTTACCTAACACCGGGGAGCTGTTTTTT
cdr3_aa: CASSELPNTGELFF

v_call: TRBV7-2
clone_size: .
d_call: TRBD1
j_call: TRBJ1-1
cdr3_nt: TGTGCCAGCAGCCTCAGGACAGGGCAAGCTTTCTTT
cdr3_aa: CASSLRTGQAFF

v_call: TRBV19
clone_size: .
d_call: .
j_call: TRBJ1-5
cdr3_nt: TGTGCCAGTAGTCCTTGGGACCGCGCAAATCAGCCCCAGCATTTT
cdr3_aa: CASSPWDRANQPQHF

v_call: TRBV6-5
clone_size: .
d_call: TRBD1
j_call: TRBJ1-5
cdr3_nt: TGTGCCAGCAGTACAGGGGGAACTAGGCAGCCCCAGCATTTT
cdr3_aa: CASSTGGTRQPQHF

v_call: TRBV18
clone_size: .
d_call: .
j_call: TRBJ2-5
cdr3_nt: TGTGCCAGCTCCCCCCGAGGGGACGGGTCCCAGTACTTC
cdr3_aa: CASSPRGDGSQYF

v_call: TRBV30
clone_size: .
d_call: .
j_call: TRBJ2-1
cdr3_nt: TGTGCCTGGGCTAGCGATAGTTCCTACAATGAGCAGTTCTTC
cdr3_aa: CAWASDSSYNEQFF

v_call: TRBV6-1
clone_size: .
d_call: TRBD2
j_call: TRBJ2-7
cdr3_nt: TGTGCCAGCAGTGCAGGTCCACTAGCGGGACACTACGAGCAGTACTTC
cdr3_aa: CASSAGPLAGHYEQYF

v_call: TRBV4-2
clone_size: .
d_call: TRBD1
j_call: TRBJ1-3
cdr3_nt: TGTGCCAGCAGCCATGCAGCCGGGACAGGGTCAGGAAACACCATATATTTT
cdr3_aa: CASSHAAGTGSGNTIYF

v_call: TRBV16
clone_size: .
d_call: TRBD2
j_call: TRBJ2-6
cdr3_nt: TGTGCCAGCAGCCGGGATTCTCCTAGCGGGACGGCCAACGTCCTGACTTTC
cdr3_aa: CASSRDSPSGTANVLTF

v_call: TRBV4-1
clone_size: .
d_call: TRBD2
j_call: TRBJ2-1
cdr3_nt: TGCGCCAGCAGCCAACCGACTAGCGGGAGGAGGGGCAATGAGCAGTTCTTC
cdr3_aa: CASSQPTSGRRGNEQFF

v_call: TRBV11-2
clone_size: .
d_call: TRBD2
j_call: TRBJ2-3
cdr3_nt: TGTGCCAGCAGCGATTCTAGCCGGGGGGGAGATACGCAGTATTTT
cdr3_aa: CASSDSSRGGDTQYF

v_call: TRBV28
clone_size: .
d_call: TRBD2
j_call: TRBJ2-1
cdr3_nt: TGTGCCAGCAGTGAATCACTAGCGGGAGTATCAAATGAGCAGTTCTTC
cdr3_aa: CASSESLAGVSNEQFF

v_call: TRBV18
clone_size: .
d_call: TRBD1
j_call: TRBJ1-2
cdr3_nt: TGTGCCAGCTCAGCCGGACAGGGGGCGTTGTCTGGCTACACCTTC
cdr3_aa: CASSAGQGALSGYTF

v_call: TRBV7-9
clone_size: few
d_call: .
j_call: TRBJ2-6
cdr3_nt: TGTGCCAGCAGTCGACGCACTGGGGCCAACGTCCTGACTTTC
cdr3_aa: CASSRRTGANVLTF

v_call: TRBV30
clone_size: .
d_call: .
j_call: TRBJ2-2
cdr3_nt: TGTGCCTGGAGTGTTAGGTGGGGCAGGGCCACCGGGGAGCTGTTTTTT
cdr3_aa: CAWSVRWGRATGELFF

v_call: TRBV19
clone_size: .
d_call: TRBD1
j_call: TRBJ1-1
cdr3_nt: TGTGCCAGTAGTATCGGGACAGGGGACACTGAAGCTTTCTTT
cdr3_aa: CASSIGTGDTEAFF

v_call: TRBV28
clone_size: once
d_call: .
j_call: TRBJ2-7
cdr3_nt: TGTGCCAGCCTGCGGGGCTCCTACGAGCAGTACTTC
cdr3_aa: CASLRGSYEQYF

v_call: TRBV30
clone_size: .
d_call: TRBD1
j_call: TRBJ2-7
cdr3_nt: TGTGCCTGGAGAAGGGACAGGATAACCTACGAGCAGTACTTC
cdr3_aa: CAWRRDRITYEQYF

v_call: TRBV7-2
clone_size: .
d_call: .
j_call: TRBJ1-4
cdr3_nt: TGTGCCAGCAGCTTAGGGCTAAATGAAAAACTGTTTTTT
cdr3_aa: CASSLGLNEKLFF

v_call: TRBV27
clone_size: .
d_call: .
j_call: TRBJ1-1
cdr3_nt: TGTGCCAGCCAGCGGGGGCCAAACACTGAAGCTTTCTTT
cdr3_aa: CASQRGPNTEAFF

v_call: TRBV28
clone_size: .
d_call: .
j_call: TRBJ2-1
cdr3_nt: TGTGCCAGCAGTGCCGGTCCCTCCTACAATGAGCAGTTCTTC
cdr3_aa: CASSAGPSYNEQFF

v_call: TRBV28
clone_size: .
d_call: .
j_call: TRBJ1-2
cdr3_nt: TGTGCCAGCAGTTCGACCTCCTCCCGGTCTGGCTACACCTTC
cdr3_aa: CASSSTSSRSGYTF

v_call: TRBV2
clone_size: .
d_call: .
j_call: TRBJ2-7
cdr3_nt: TGTGCCAGCAGTATTGATTACGAGCAGTACTTC
cdr3_aa: CASSIDYEQYF

v_call: TRBV28
clone_size: .
d_call: .
j_call: TRBJ1-1
cdr3_nt: TGTGCCAGCAGACCCCCGGGAACTCCCGGAATTAACACTGAAGCTTTCTTT
cdr3_aa: CASRPPGTPGINTEAFF

v_call: TRBV29-1
clone_size: once
d_call: .
j_call: TRBJ1-4
cdr3_nt: TGCAGCGTTGTTGGGCCTAATAATGAAAAACTGTTTTTT
cdr3_aa: CSVVGPNNEKLFF

v_call: TRBV2
clone_size: .
d_call: .
j_call: TRBJ1-1
cdr3_nt: TGTGCCAGCAATTGGTATTTGAACACTGAAGCTTTCTTT
cdr3_aa: CASNWYLNTEAFF

v_call: TRBV28
clone_size: .
d_call: .
j_call: TRBJ2-5
cdr3_nt: TGTGCCAGCAGTTACCGGGGGCGTCGGGAGACCCAGTACTTC
cdr3_aa: CASSYRGRRETQYF

v_call: TRBV5-4
clone_size: .
d_call: .
j_call: TRBJ2-2
cdr3_nt: TGTGCCAGCAGCCTCCGGGCTGACGCCGCCGGGGAGCTGTTTTTT
cdr3_aa: CASSLRADAAGELFF

v_call: TRBV6-5
clone_size: .
d_call: TRBD1
j_call: TRBJ2-7
cdr3_nt: TGTGCCAGCAGTTACTCGAGGCAGGGGGCCTACGAGCAGTACTTC
cdr3_aa: CASSYSRQGAYEQYF

v_call: TRBV5-3
clone_size: .
d_call: .
j_call: TRBJ2-4
cdr3_nt: TGTGCCAGAAGCTTTGCGGCAGAGAGCTTAGCCAAAAACATTCAGTACTTC
cdr3_aa: CARSFAAESLAKNIQYF

v_call: TRBV5-1
clone_size: .
d_call: .
j_call: TRBJ1-1
cdr3_nt: TGCGCCAGCAGCACGCCAGGGGAGAGGGCTTTCTTT
cdr3_aa: CASSTPGERAFF

v_call: TRBV11-3
clone_size: .
d_call: .
j_call: TRBJ2-2
cdr3_nt: TGTGCCAGCAGCTTTAGTCGGAGCCCGAACACCGGGGAGCTGTTTTTT
cdr3_aa: CASSFSRSPNTGELFF

v_call: TRBV5-6
clone_size: few
d_call: TRBD1
j_call: TRBJ1-5
cdr3_nt: TGTGCCAGCAGCTTGGGGCAGGGGGCCAATCAGCCCCAGCATTTT
cdr3_aa: CASSLGQGANQPQHF

v_call: TRBV27
clone_size: once
d_call: TRBD1
j_call: TRBJ2-7
cdr3_nt: TGTGCCAGCAGACCTGCCGGGACAGGGGCCCACGAGCAGTACTTC
cdr3_aa: CASRPAGTGAHEQYF

v_call: TRBV7-9
clone_size: .
d_call: TRBD2
j_call: TRBJ2-7
cdr3_nt: TGTGCCAGCAGCTTAGTTGGCGGGGGGGCCTACGAGCAGTACTTC
cdr3_aa: CASSLVGGGAYEQYF

v_call: TRBV5-1
clone_size: .
d_call: TRBD2
j_call: TRBJ2-1
cdr3_nt: TGCGCCAGCAGCTTGATCGCGGGAGGGCCGTATAATGAGCAGTTCTTC
cdr3_aa: CASSLIAGGPYNEQFF

v_call: TRBV7-8
clone_size: once
d_call: TRBD1
j_call: TRBJ2-7
cdr3_nt: TGTGCCAGCAGCATGACAGGGACGAGCTCCTACGAGCAGTACTTC
cdr3_aa: CASSMTGTSSYEQYF

v_call: TRBV7-2
clone_size: .
d_call: TRBD2
j_call: TRBJ2-3
cdr3_nt: TGTGCCAGCAGCCGAACTAGCGCCTCTAGCACAGATACGCAGTATTTT
cdr3_aa: CASSRTSASSTDTQYF

v_call: TRBV20-1
clone_size: .
d_call: .
j_call: TRBJ2-7
cdr3_nt: TGCAGTGCTGCGAGTTCCTACGAGCAGTACTTC
cdr3_aa: CSAASSYEQYF

v_call: TRBV15
clone_size: .
d_call: .
j_call: TRBJ2-7
cdr3_nt: TGTGCCACCAGCAGAGAACCGGGACACAAGGCGAGCGAGCAGTACTTC
cdr3_aa: CATSREPGHKASEQYF

v_call: TRBV12-2
clone_size: .
d_call: .
j_call: TRBJ2-7
cdr3_nt: TGTGCAAGTCGCTTAGCCCCCACTAGCGGGAGTGACGAGCAGTACTTC
cdr3_aa: CASRLAPTSGSDEQYF

v_call: TRBV7-9
clone_size: .
d_call: TRBD2
j_call: TRBJ2-7
cdr3_nt: TGTGCCAGCAGCTCGGGACTAGCGGGAACGTACGAGCAGTACTTC
cdr3_aa: CASSSGLAGTYEQYF

v_call: TRBV5-1
clone_size: .
d_call: TRBD1
j_call: TRBJ2-7
cdr3_nt: TGCGCCAGCAGCTTGGCCCTGGGACAGGGGTCCTACGAGCAGTACTTC
cdr3_aa: CASSLALGQGSYEQYF

v_call: TRBV19
clone_size: .
d_call: TRBD1
j_call: TRBJ1-5
cdr3_nt: TGTGCCAGCTATAACCCAGGGGGCGAGGGCAATCAGCCCCAGCATTTT
cdr3_aa: CASYNPGGEGNQPQHF

v_call: TRBV7-9
clone_size: .
d_call: .
j_call: TRBJ2-6
cdr3_nt: TGTGCCAGCAGCCGGCCCGTGGACACGGGGGCCAACGTCCTGACTTTC
cdr3_aa: CASSRPVDTGANVLTF

v_call: TRBV6-1
clone_size: .
d_call: .
j_call: TRBJ1-2
cdr3_nt: TGTGCCAGCAGAAAACAGGGAACATCGGATGGCTACACCTTC
cdr3_aa: CASRKQGTSDGYTF

v_call: TRBV19
clone_size: .
d_call: TRBD1
j_call: TRBJ2-2
cdr3_nt: TGTGCCAGTAGCCTGGACAGGGGAATCACCGGGGAGCTGTTTTTT
cdr3_aa: CASSLDRGITGELFF

v_call: TRBV28
clone_size: .
d_call: .
j_call: TRBJ1-2
cdr3_nt: TGTGCCAGCAGTTTTCGAGGGGGCTATGGCTACACCTTC
cdr3_aa: CASSFRGGYGYTF

v_call: TRBV21-1
clone_size: .
d_call: .
j_call: TRBJ1-3
cdr3_nt: TGTGCCAGCAGCAAAGCCCTGACGGAGGACTCTGGAAACACCATATATTTT
cdr3_aa: CASSKALTEDSGNTIYF

v_call: TRBV7-2
clone_size: .
d_call: TRBD2
j_call: TRBJ2-1
cdr3_nt: TGTGCCAGCAGCCCAGCGGGAGGGGGCTCCTACAATGAGCAGTTCTTC
cdr3_aa: CASSPAGGGSYNEQFF